This TCR beta chain is drawn from a study of identical twins. Points from the study as a whole: Twin-shared out-of-frame alpha sequences were enriched for low generation probability. Researchers reported weaker excess twin sharing in beta out-of-frame sequences.

TCRdb used MiXCR to reprocess the 5' RACE reads, holding one entry per CDR3 protein. This repertoire shows hundreds of thousands of distinct CDR3 sequences, just over 7% found once; its top ten account for 1.5% to 2%. Every one of the donors was a healthy Caucasian. The CDR3 is 16 residues long. Trimming cost V 5 bases and J 2 bases, with 16 bases left between them. Germline values: CDR1 SNHLY, CDR2 FYNNEI. Regarding this clonotype: Antigen unknown.

This sample was also put to use in a study of yellow fever vaccine responses in identical twins.

The material sequenced was PBMCs. The clonotype was recovered from a young woman in good health. The rearrangement links TRBV2 to TRBJ1-5, with D tentatively TRBD1 (6 bases). CDR3 residues: CASSPYTGKGNQPQHF. CDR3 coding DNA: TGTGCCAGCAGTCCATACACAGGGAAAGGCAATCAGCCCCAGCATTTT.